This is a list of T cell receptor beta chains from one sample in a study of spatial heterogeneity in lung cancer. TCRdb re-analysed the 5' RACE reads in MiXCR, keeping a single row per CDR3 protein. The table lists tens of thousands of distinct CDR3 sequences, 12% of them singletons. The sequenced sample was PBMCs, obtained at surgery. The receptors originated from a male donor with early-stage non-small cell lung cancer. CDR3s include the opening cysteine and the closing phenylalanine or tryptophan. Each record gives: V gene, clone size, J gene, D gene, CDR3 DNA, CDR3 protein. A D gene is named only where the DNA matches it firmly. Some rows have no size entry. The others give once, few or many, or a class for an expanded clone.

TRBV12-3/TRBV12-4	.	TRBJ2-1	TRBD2	TGTGCCAGCAGTCGACCGGGACTAGCGGTGTCCTACAATGAGCAGTTCTTC	CASSRPGLAVSYNEQFF
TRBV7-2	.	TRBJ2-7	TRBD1	TGTGCCAGCAGAAGACAGGGGACCGGGGAGCAGTACTTC	CASRRQGTGEQYF
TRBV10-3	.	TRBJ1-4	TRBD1	TGTGCCATCAGTGAACAGGGGGCGATTAATGAAAAACTGTTTTTT	CAISEQGAINEKLFF
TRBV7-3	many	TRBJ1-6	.	TGTGCCAGCAGCTTAACAGACAGAGGCTCACCCCTCCACTTT	CASSLTDRGSPLHF
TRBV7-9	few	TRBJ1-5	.	TGTGCCAGCAGCTTAGGTGGCAGGGGCTTCAATCAGCCCCAGCATTTT	CASSLGGRGFNQPQHF
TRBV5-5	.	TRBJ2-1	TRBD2	TGTGCCAGCAGCTTGGCCTCGAGCGGGGTAATCACTGAGCAGTTCTTC	CASSLASSGVITEQFF
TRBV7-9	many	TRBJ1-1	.	TGTGCCAGCAGCTTAGACACTGAAGCTTTCTTT	CASSLDTEAFF
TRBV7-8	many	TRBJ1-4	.	TGTGCCAGCAGCTTACAGGCGGAAAAACTGTTTTTT	CASSLQAEKLFF
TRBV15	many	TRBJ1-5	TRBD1	TGTGCCACCAGCACCGACAGGGGGCAAGATCAGCCCCAGCATTTT	CATSTDRGQDQPQHF
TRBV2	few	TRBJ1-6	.	TGTGCCAGCAGTGAAGCGCTTTGGGGCGTCGTCCATAATTCACCCCTCCACTTT	CASSEALWGVVHNSPLHF